This T cell receptor (beta chain) was obtained from a study of Graves' ophthalmopathy and Graves' hyperthyroidism. This clonotype has at least ten counts. Amplified material comprised TCR beta CDR3 regions derived from RNA transcripts. RT-PCR in the first round used HTBI primers; a second-round multiplex PCR followed. TCRdb processed the multiplex PCR reads anew with MiXCR; each CDR3 protein has one entry. The top ten hold around 4.6% of the sample, which has about 590,000 distinct CDR3 sequences, roughly 39% seen once. The CDR3 is 15 amino acids. The V end lost 7 bases, the J end lost 8 bases, and 24 bases lay between the germline ends. Germline CDR1 and CDR2: SGHRS and YFSETQ.

This TCR derives from an adult man with Graves' hyperthyroidism. V usage is TRBV5-1 and J usage is TRBJ1-2; D not resolved. Material for sequencing was peripheral blood or thyroid tissue (not recorded which). CDR3 region: CASYQDGVGPSGYTF. The CDR3, as DNA: TGCGCCAGCTACCAGGATGGGGTAGGGCCGTCCGGCTACACCTTC.